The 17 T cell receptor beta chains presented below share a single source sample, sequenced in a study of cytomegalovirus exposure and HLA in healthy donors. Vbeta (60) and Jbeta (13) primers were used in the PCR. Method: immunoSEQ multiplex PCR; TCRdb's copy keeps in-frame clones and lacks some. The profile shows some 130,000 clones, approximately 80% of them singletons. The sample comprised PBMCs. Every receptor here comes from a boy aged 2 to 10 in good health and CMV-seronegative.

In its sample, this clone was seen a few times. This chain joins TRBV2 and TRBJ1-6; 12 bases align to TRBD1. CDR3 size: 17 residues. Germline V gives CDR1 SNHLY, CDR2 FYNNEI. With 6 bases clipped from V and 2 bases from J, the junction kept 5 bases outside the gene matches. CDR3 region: CASRAGQGATYNSPLHF. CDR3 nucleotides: TGTGCCAGCAGGGCGGGACAGGGGGCTACCTATAATTCACCCCTCCACTTT.

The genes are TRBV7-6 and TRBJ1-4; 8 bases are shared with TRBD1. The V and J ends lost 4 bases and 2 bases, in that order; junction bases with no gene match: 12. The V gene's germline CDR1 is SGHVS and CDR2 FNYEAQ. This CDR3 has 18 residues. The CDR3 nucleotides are TGTGCCAGCAGCTCGTCGACAGGGGAAGGATCGACTAATGAAAAACTGTTTTTT. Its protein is CASSSSTGEGSTNEKLFF.

The CDR3 nucleotides are TGTGCCAGCAGCCCCGACAGGGCATATGGCTACACCTTC. Protein sequence: CASSPDRAYGYTF. The rearrangement links TRBV5-5 to TRBJ1-2; 7 nucleotides align to TRBD1. The CDR3 is 13 amino acids. Looked up from germline, CDR1 is SGHKS and CDR2 is YYEKEE (reference sequence). Trimming took 4 bases from V and 5 from J; bases not matched to a gene: 5.

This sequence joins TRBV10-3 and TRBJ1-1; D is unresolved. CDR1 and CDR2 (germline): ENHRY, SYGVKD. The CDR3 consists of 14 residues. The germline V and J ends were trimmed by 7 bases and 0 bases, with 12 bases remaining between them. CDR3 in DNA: TGTGCCATCACCACTGACTTAATGAACACTGAAGCTTTCTTT. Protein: CAITTDLMNTEAFF.

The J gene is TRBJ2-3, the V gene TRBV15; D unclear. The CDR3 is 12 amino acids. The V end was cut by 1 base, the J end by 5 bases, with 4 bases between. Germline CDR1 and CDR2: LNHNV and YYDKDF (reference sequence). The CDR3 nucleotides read TGTGCCACCAGCAGAGTAGTAGATACGCAGTATTTT. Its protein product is CATSRVVDTQYF.

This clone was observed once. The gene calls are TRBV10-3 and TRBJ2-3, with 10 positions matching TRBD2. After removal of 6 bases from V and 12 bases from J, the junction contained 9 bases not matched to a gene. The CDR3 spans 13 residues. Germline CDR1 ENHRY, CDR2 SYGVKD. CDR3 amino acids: CAIRHPAGGPQYF. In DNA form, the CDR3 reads TGTGCCATCAGACACCCAGCGGGGGGGCCCCAGTATTTT.

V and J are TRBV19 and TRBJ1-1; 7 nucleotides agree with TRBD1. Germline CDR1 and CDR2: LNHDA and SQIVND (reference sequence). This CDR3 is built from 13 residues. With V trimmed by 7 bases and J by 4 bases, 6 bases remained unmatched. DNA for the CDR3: TGTGCCAGTATCGGCAGGGGGGTCACTGAAGCTTTCTTT. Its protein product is CASIGRGVTEAFF.

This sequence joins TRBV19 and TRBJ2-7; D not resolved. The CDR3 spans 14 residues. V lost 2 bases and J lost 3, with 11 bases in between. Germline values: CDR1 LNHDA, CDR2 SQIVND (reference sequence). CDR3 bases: TGTGCCAGTAGTATATATAGACACTTCTACGAGCAGTACTTC. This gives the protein CASSIYRHFYEQYF.

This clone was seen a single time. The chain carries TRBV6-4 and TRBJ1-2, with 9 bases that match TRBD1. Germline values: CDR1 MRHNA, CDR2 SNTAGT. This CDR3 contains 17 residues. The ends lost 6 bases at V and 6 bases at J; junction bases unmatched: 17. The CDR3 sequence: CASSVEDGTGSLDGYTF. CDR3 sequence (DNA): TGTGCCAGCAGCGTAGAGGACGGGACAGGGTCCCTGGATGGCTACACCTTC.

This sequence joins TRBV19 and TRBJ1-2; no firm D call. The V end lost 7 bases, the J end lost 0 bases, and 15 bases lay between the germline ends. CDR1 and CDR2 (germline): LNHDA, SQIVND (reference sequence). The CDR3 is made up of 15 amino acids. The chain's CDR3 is CASTVGGVSNYGYTF. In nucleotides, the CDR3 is TGTGCCAGTACGGTGGGAGGTGTATCTAACTATGGCTACACCTTC.

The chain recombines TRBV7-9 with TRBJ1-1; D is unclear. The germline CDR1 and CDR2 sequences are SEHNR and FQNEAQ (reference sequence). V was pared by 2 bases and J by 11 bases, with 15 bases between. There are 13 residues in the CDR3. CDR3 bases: TGTGCCAGCAGCTTATTGCCCGCCGAGGAGGCTTTCTTT. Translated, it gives CASSLLPAEEAFF.

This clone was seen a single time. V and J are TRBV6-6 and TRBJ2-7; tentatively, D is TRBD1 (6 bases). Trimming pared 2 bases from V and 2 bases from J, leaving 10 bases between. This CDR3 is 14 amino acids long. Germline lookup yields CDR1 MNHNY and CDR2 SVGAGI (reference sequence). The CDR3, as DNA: TGTGCCAGCAGTTACGAGTCAGGGGCCTACGAGCAGTACTTC. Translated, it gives CASSYESGAYEQYF.

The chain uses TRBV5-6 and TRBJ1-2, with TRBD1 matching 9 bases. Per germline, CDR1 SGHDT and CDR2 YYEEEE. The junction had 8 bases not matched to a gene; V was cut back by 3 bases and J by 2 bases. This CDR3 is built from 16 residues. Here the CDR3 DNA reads TGTGCCAGCAGCTCGGGACAGGGTGTATGGAACTATGGCTACACCTTC. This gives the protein CASSSGQGVWNYGYTF.

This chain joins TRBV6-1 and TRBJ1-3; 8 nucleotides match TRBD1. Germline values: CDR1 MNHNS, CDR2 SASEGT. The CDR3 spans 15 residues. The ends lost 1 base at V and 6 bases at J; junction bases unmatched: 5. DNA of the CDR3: TGTGCCAGCAGTGAAGTACAGGGGGGCGTAAACACCATATATTTT. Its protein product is CASSEVQGGVNTIYF.

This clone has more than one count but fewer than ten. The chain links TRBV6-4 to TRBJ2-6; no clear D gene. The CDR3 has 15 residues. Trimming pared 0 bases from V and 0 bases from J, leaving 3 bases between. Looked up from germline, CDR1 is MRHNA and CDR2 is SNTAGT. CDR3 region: CASSDSHSGANVLTF. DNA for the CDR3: TGTGCCAGCAGTGACTCACACTCTGGGGCCAACGTCCTGACTTTC.

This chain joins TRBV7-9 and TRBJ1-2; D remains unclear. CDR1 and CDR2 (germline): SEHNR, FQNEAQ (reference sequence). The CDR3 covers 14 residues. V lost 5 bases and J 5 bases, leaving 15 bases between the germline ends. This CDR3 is CASSAQGESYGYTF. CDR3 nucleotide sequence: TGTGCCAGCAGCGCACAAGGAGAGAGTTATGGCTACACCTTC.

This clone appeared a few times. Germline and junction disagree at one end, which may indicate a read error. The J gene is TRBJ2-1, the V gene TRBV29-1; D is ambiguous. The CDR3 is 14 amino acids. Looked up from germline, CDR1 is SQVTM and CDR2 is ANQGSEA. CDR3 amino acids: CSGMTAPAPNGQFF. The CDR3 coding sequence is TGCAGCGGGATGACTGCTCCGGCCCCAAATGGGCAGTTCTTC.